This is a list of T cell receptor beta chains from one sample in a study of blood T cells in healthy people across ages. One entry per CDR3 protein, called by TCRdb with MiXCR from the 5' RACE reads. There are 450,000 to 650,000 distinct CDR3 sequences in the sample; around 24% occur only once, and 8.7% lies in the top ten. These same records also appear under a second study, on T cells of mothers and their children.

Source material: blood. All receptors derive from a boy aged 10-17 years in good health. Both conserved end residues are part of each CDR3. D genes are given only for firm matches. Rows give clone size only sometimes, using once, few, many, or a class for an expanded clone.

. | TRBJ1-1 | few | TRBV7-9 | TGTGCCAGCAGCTTAGAGGGGACAAACACTGAAGCTTTCTTT | CASSLEGTNTEAFF
. | TRBJ1-1 | . | TRBV6-1 | TGTGCCAGCAGTGAGTACGTTGTAGCTTTCTTT | CASSEYVVAFF
. | TRBJ2-4 | few | TRBV20-1 | TGCAGTACTCAAGATTCCCTAGCCAAAAACATTCAGTACTTC | CSTQDSLAKNIQYF
TRBD1 | TRBJ1-4 | . | TRBV9 | TGTGCCAGCAGCCCAGAAGGGGGCGGGGGTGAAAAACTGTTTTTT | CASSPEGGGGEKLFF
TRBD2 | TRBJ2-3 | many | TRBV28 | TGTGCCAGCAGTCCGCGGGGGGGCGGCACAGATACGCAGTATTTT | CASSPRGGGTDTQYF
. | TRBJ1-1 | . | TRBV20-1 | TGCAGTGCTAGAATCATGAGGACAGTCAGAAACACTGAAGCTTTCTTT | CSARIMRTVRNTEAFF
. | TRBJ2-7 | . | TRBV7-2 | TGTGCCAGCCTGAACAGGGGGGGGACACAGGAGCAGTACTTC | CASLNRGGTQEQYF
. | TRBJ2-2 | . | TRBV27 | TGTGCCAGCAGTCAACTCACCGGGGAGCTGTTTTTT | CASSQLTGELFF
. | TRBJ1-1 | few | TRBV7-9 | TGTGCCAGCAGCTTAGTTGCCAGGAACACTGAAGCTTTCTTT | CASSLVARNTEAFF
. | TRBJ2-1 | few | TRBV6-2/TRBV6-3 | TGTGCCAGCAGTCCGACTGGCCAGCAGTTCTTC | CASSPTGQQFF
. | TRBJ1-6 | few | TRBV27 | TGTGCCAGCGGGCGAGGACAGAGTAATAATTCACCCCTCCACTTT | CASGRGQSNNSPLHF
. | TRBJ2-7 | . | TRBV13 | TGTGCCAGCAGCGCGCAAACAGGGTGGCCCTACGAGCAGTACTTC | CASSAQTGWPYEQYF
. | TRBJ2-3 | . | TRBV20-1 | TGCAGTGCTAGGATCCCCGTCGGTCCAGATACGCAGTATTTT | CSARIPVGPDTQYF
. | TRBJ2-2 | few | TRBV29-1 | TGCAGCTCGGAAAGGTTAAACACCGGGGAGCTGTTTTTT | CSSERLNTGELFF
. | TRBJ2-3 | . | TRBV10-3 | TGTGCCATCAGTGAGCAAATCCGGGGGAGCACAGATACGCAGTATTTT | CAISEQIRGSTDTQYF
. | TRBJ2-7 | . | TRBV29-1 | TGCAGCGTTGAGTCAGGCAGGGGCTACGAGCAGTACTTC | CSVESGRGYEQYF
TRBD1 | TRBJ2-7 | . | TRBV10-3 | TGTGCCATCAGTGACCCGCGGACAGGCGATTCCTACGAGCAGTACTTC | CAISDPRTGDSYEQYF
. | TRBJ2-5 | . | TRBV5-5 | TGTGCCTGCAGCCCCAGACAGGAGACCCAGTACTTC | CACSPRQETQYF
TRBD1 | TRBJ2-7 | few | TRBV29-1 | TGCAGCGTTTGGACAGGAATGACCTACGAGCAGTACTTC | CSVWTGMTYEQYF
TRBD2 | TRBJ2-3 | many | TRBV2 | TGTGCCAGCAGTCCAGCGGGAGGGAGAACAGATACGCAGTATTTT | CASSPAGGRTDTQYF
TRBD1 | TRBJ1-5 | . | TRBV28 | TGTGCCAGCATCCACAGGGGGTCGGGGCAGCCCCAGCATTTT | CASIHRGSGQPQHF
. | TRBJ2-1 | few | TRBV9 | TGTGCCAGCAGCGTAGAGGGTTACAATGAGCAGTTCTTC | CASSVEGYNEQFF
. | TRBJ2-1 | once | TRBV29-1 | TGCAGCGTTGGTAGCGGCAGTTTTCGGGAGCAGTTCTTC | CSVGSGSFREQFF
TRBD1 | TRBJ2-7 | . | TRBV7-9 | TGTGCCAGCAGCCATACAGGGGCCCGGGAGCAGTACTTC | CASSHTGAREQYF
. | TRBJ1-1 | . | TRBV5-1 | TGCGCCAGCAGCTCGACGAGGACTGAAGCTTTCTTT | CASSSTRTEAFF
TRBD2 | TRBJ2-3 | . | TRBV4-3 | TGCGCCAGCAGCCAAGATTTGTGGTCTAGCGGGAGCACAGATACGCAGTATTTT | CASSQDLWSSGSTDTQYF
TRBD2 | TRBJ2-1 | few | TRBV7-9 | TGTGCCAGCAGCAGCACTAGCGGGGGGGTTGGTGAGCAGTTCTTC | CASSSTSGGVGEQFF
. | TRBJ1-1 | many | TRBV4-3 | TGCGCCAGCAGCCAAGACCCCTCGGGGGGAACTGGTGAAGCTTTCTTT | CASSQDPSGGTGEAFF
TRBD1 | TRBJ1-2 | . | TRBV20-1 | TGCAGTGCTAGCCACGGACAGGGGGCGAGGTATGGCTACACCTTC | CSASHGQGARYGYTF
. | TRBJ2-1 | . | TRBV12-5 | TGTGCTAGTGGTTCACTATTGGGCCGCAATGAGCAGTTCTTC | CASGSLLGRNEQFF
. | TRBJ2-6 | few | TRBV7-3 | TGTGCCAGCAGCTCTTACACTGGCTCTGGGGCCAACGTCCTGACTTTC | CASSSYTGSGANVLTF
TRBD1 | TRBJ1-3 | few | TRBV30 | TGTGCCTGGAGTACTGGGACAGGTCTGGATGACACCATATATTTT | CAWSTGTGLDDTIYF
. | TRBJ2-1 | few | TRBV7-9 | TGTGCCAGCAGCGACCCCGGAAGGTTCATGAATGAGCAGTTCTTC | CASSDPGRFMNEQFF
. | TRBJ2-1 | few | TRBV6-2/TRBV6-3 | TGTGCCAGCAGCATCAGCCTAAAAAAGGGTAATGAGCAGTTCTTC | CASSISLKKGNEQFF
. | TRBJ2-7 | few | TRBV9 | TGTGCCAGCAGCGTAGGCGGGGCTACCTACGAGCAGTACTTC | CASSVGGATYEQYF
TRBD1 | TRBJ1-5 | few | TRBV3-1 | TGTGCCAGCAGCCGAGGGACAGGGGGCGGTCAGCCCCAGCATTTT | CASSRGTGGGQPQHF
TRBD1 | TRBJ1-4 | few | TRBV6-1 | TGTGCCAGCAGAGGGACAGGGGGCAATGAAAAACTGTTTTTT | CASRGTGGNEKLFF
. | TRBJ2-2 | few | TRBV3-1 | TGTGCCAGCAGCCAAGATCGGTTAGGAAACACCGGGGAGCTGTTTTTT | CASSQDRLGNTGELFF
TRBD1 | TRBJ1-4 | . | TRBV7-9 | TGTGCCAGCAGCCGGGGACAGACAAATGAAAAACTGTTTTTT | CASSRGQTNEKLFF
. | TRBJ2-7 | . | TRBV27 | TGTGCCAGCAGTCTCGGACAGTTTAGGCACGAGCAGTACTTC | CASSLGQFRHEQYF
. | TRBJ1-1 | . | TRBV11-3 | TGTGCCAGCAGCTATCGGCTCCACACTGAAGCTTTCTTT | CASSYRLHTEAFF
TRBD2 | TRBJ2-7 | few | TRBV28 | TGTGCCAGCAGTTTAACTGGGACTAGCGGGACTATTGTGGAGCAGTACTTC | CASSLTGTSGTIVEQYF
TRBD2 | TRBJ2-5 | . | TRBV7-3 | TGTGCCAGCAGCGCGAGCGGGGGGGCTTTTGAGACCCAGTACTTC | CASSASGGAFETQYF
TRBD1 | TRBJ2-3 | . | TRBV14 | TGTGCCAGCAGCAGATTCTCCAGGGGGCTTATCACAGATACGCAGTATTTT | CASSRFSRGLITDTQYF
TRBD1 | TRBJ2-4 | . | TRBV28 | TGTGCCAGCAGTTTATGGGACTGGGGTGGGGACAGGCGAAGAAACATTCAGTACTTC | CASSLWDWGGDRRRNIQYF
TRBD1 | TRBJ2-5 | . | TRBV6-5 | TGTGCCAGCAGCGTACAGGGGGCGGGGGAGACCCAGTACTTC | CASSVQGAGETQYF
. | TRBJ1-2 | many | TRBV25-1 | TGTGCCAGCAGTGGACTGGGAAGAAACTATGGCTACACCTTC | CASSGLGRNYGYTF
. | TRBJ1-2 | . | TRBV6-5 | TGTGCCAGCAGCTACCAGACAGGCCGAAACTATGGCTACACCTTC | CASSYQTGRNYGYTF
. | TRBJ1-4 | few | TRBV7-2 | TGTGCCAGCAGCCCTAGGGCGCCCCTTAATGAAAAACTGTTTTTT | CASSPRAPLNEKLFF
TRBD2 | TRBJ2-3 | . | TRBV20-1 | TGCAGTGCTAGAGGACGTAATATCGGGGGGGCAGATACGCAGTATTTT | CSARGRNIGGADTQYF
TRBD2 | TRBJ2-1 | . | TRBV20-1 | TGCAGTGCTAAACCGGGACTAGCGGAAGCCAATGAGCAGTTCTTC | CSAKPGLAEANEQFF
. | TRBJ2-1 | few | TRBV6-6 | TGTGCCACTCTTAGCGTTTCCTACAATGAGCAGTTCTTC | CATLSVSYNEQFF